A single sample is the source of the 3 T cell receptor beta chains below, sequenced in a study of blood T cell repertoires in COVID-19 (TCRdb year 2020). Library generation was performed with the immunoSEQ multiplex PCR assay. Not all clones reach the TCRdb copy of this immuneACCESS table, which keeps in-frame sequences only. Checked studies attribute under half of the gap to unresolved V genes and leave the rest unexplained. The sample has 150,000 to 200,000 clones on record, 86% of them singletons. The ten largest clones represent almost 1% of the sample. Sequencing input: peripheral blood. The receptors here all came from a man between 18 and 35 years old with acute or convalescent COVID-19.

The J gene is TRBJ1-2, the V gene TRBV28; 8 bases align to TRBD1. Germline V gene lookup returns CDR1 MDHEN and CDR2 SYDVKM. V lost 4 bases, J lost 3 bases, and 10 bases stayed unmatched. The CDR3 has 16 residues. The CDR3 DNA sequence: TGTGCCAGCAGTTCAGGATGGACAGGGTACGACTATGGCTACACCTTC. It encodes CASSSGWTGYDYGYTF.

The rearrangement links TRBV5-1 to TRBJ2-5; 7 bases are shared with TRBD1. V lost 4 bases to trimming and J lost 4 bases; unmatched junction nucleotides: 13. This CDR3 is built from 16 residues. Per the germline V gene, CDR1 is SGHRS and CDR2 is YFSETQ. The CDR3 DNA reads TGCGCCAGCAGCCCGAGAGCAACAGGGGTACCAGAGACCCAGTACTTC. Amino acids: CASSPRATGVPETQYF.

The chain is built from TRBV24-1 and TRBJ1-1; 10 nucleotides align to TRBD1. Germline V lookup: CDR1 KGHDR, CDR2 SFDVKD. This CDR3 has 13 amino acids. V shed 4 bases and J 5 bases; nucleotides not matched to a gene: 0. The CDR3 bases are TGTGCCACCAGTGAGGGACAGGGGACTGAAGCTTTCTTT. Protein: CATSEGQGTEAFF.